Below, 26 T cell receptor beta chains from the same sample are listed, as sequenced in a study of T cell responses to AZD1222 COVID-19 vaccine. The method was immunoSEQ multiplex PCR; TCRdb's version includes in-frame clones alone and lacks a portion of them. The sample yields around 130,000 clones, around 94% seen once. Sequencing was performed on peripheral blood, taken on day 0 of AZD1222 vaccination. Receptor source: an adult in good health.

The chain links TRBV7-9 to TRBJ2-7; D assignment may be TRBD1 or TRBD2 (6 bases each). Trimming removed 6 bases from V and 1 base from J, with 13 bases in between. CDR1 and CDR2 from the germline V gene are SEHNR and FQNEAQ (reference sequence). The CDR3 covers 14 residues. CDR3 protein: CASSGGGLSYEQYF. In DNA, the CDR3 is TGTGCCAGCAGTGGAGGGGGTCTATCCTACGAGCAGTACTTC. The full variable domain, rest sourced from reference TRBV7-9 and TRBJ2-7, is DTGVSQNPRHKITKRGQNVTFRCDPISEHNRLYWYRQTLGQGPEFLTYFQNEAQLEKSRLLSDRFSAERPKGSFSTLEIQRTEQGDSAMYLCASSGGGLSYEQYFGPGTRLTVT.

This chain joins TRBV4-3 and TRBJ2-7; no firm D call. The length of the CDR3 is 14 residues. Per the germline V gene, CDR1 is LGHNA and CDR2 is YSLEER. V was shortened by 1 base and J by 5 bases, with 12 bases between the two germline ends. The CDR3 DNA follows: TGCGCCAGCAGCCAAGGATGGTCCAGGAACGAGCAGTACTTC. Its protein product is CASSQGWSRNEQYF.

This clone appeared a few times. The chain is built from TRBV7-9 and TRBJ1-1, with D possibly being TRBD1 (5 bases). This CDR3 is 13 amino acids long. Germline assignment: CDR1 SEHNR and CDR2 FQNEAQ (reference sequence). V lost 3 bases to trimming and J lost 1 base, with 6 bases between them. This CDR3 reads CASSLTENTEAFF. CDR3 DNA sequence: TGTGCCAGCAGCTTGACAGAGAACACTGAAGCTTTCTTT.

The J gene is TRBJ1-5, the V gene TRBV27; unclear D gene. V lost 0 bases to trimming and J lost 4 bases, with 4 bases between them. The CDR3 has 13 amino acids. Germline values: CDR1 MNHEY, CDR2 SMNVEV (reference sequence). The DNA of the CDR3 is TGTGCCAGCAGTTTATCAAAGAATCAGCCCCAGCATTTT. Translating it yields CASSLSKNQPQHF.

V usage is TRBV3-1 (or the pseudogene TRBV3-2) and J usage is TRBJ1-2; D is undetermined. Germline loops: CDR1 LGHDT, CDR2 YNNKEL (reference sequence). CDR3 length: 11 residues. The V and J ends lost 8 bases and 4 bases respectively, with 8 bases between them. The CDR3 region is CASGDFYGYTF. The CDR3 DNA sequence: TGTGCCAGCGGGGATTTCTATGGCTACACCTTC.

This clone was observed a single time. The chain couples TRBV29-1 to TRBJ2-5; weak D call: TRBD2 (6 bases). Germline V CDR1 and CDR2: SQVTM, ANQGSEA. Trimming removed 6 bases at V and 3 bases at J, with 14 bases between. This CDR3 is 13 amino acids long. CDR3 DNA: TGCAGCGTCCTTCGGGGCGGGGAAGAGACCCAGTACTTC. Translated: CSVLRGGEETQYF.

The chain has TRBV5-4 and TRBJ2-3, with TRBD1 matching 8 bases. The V gene's germline CDR1 is SGHNT and CDR2 YYREEE (reference sequence). The CDR3 extends over 14 amino acids. The V gene end was trimmed by 1 base and the J gene end by 5 bases; junction bases not matched to a gene: 3. CDR3 sequence reads: CASSLQGAGDTQYF. The DNA of the CDR3 is TGTGCCAGCAGCTTGCAGGGGGCGGGAGATACGCAGTATTTT.

This chain connects TRBV18 to TRBJ2-2; D possibly corresponds to TRBD1 (5 bases). Germline-derived CDR1 and CDR2 are KGHSH and LQKENI. The V end lost 5 bases, the J end lost 6 bases, and 16 bases lay between the germline ends. The CDR3 runs 15 residues. CDR3 sequence: CASSTGQGVAGELFF. The CDR3 DNA reads TGTGCCAGCTCAACCGGACAAGGGGTGGCCGGGGAGCTGTTTTTT.

The genes are TRBV27 and TRBJ2-7, with D maybe TRBD2 (5 bases). The CDR3 covers 14 residues. CDR1 MNHEY and CDR2 SMNVEV come from the germline V gene (reference sequence). The V and J ends lost 5 bases and 0 bases respectively, with 11 bases between them. The CDR3 spells CASSRAGGSYEQYF. CDR3 bases: TGTGCCAGCAGTAGGGCCGGAGGCTCCTACGAGCAGTACTTC.

The chain has TRBV5-4 and TRBJ1-1; 10 bases align to TRBD1. The CDR3 is made up of 17 amino acids. Germline V CDR1 and CDR2: SGHNT, YYREEE (reference sequence). After removal of 10 bases from V and 4 bases from J, the junction contained 19 bases not matched to a gene. The CDR3 sequence: CARPGAGQGFWCTEAFF. Here the CDR3 DNA reads TGTGCCCGGCCTGGGGCGGGACAGGGGTTTTGGTGCACTGAAGCTTTCTTT.

The CDR3 loop is CASSLGVGTQYF. CDR3 bases: TGTGCCAGCAGCTTGGGGGTCGGTACGCAGTATTTT. The chain recombines TRBV5-8 with TRBJ2-3; D is unclear. CDR3 length equals 12 residues. Looked up from germline, CDR1 is SGHTS and CDR2 is YDEGEE. Trimming took 0 bases from V and 8 from J, leaving 7 bases between them. Full variable domain (outside the CDR3, taken from reference TRBV5-8 and TRBJ2-3): EAGVTQSPTHLIKTRGQQATLRCSPISGHTSVYWYQQALGLGLQFLLWYDEGEERNRGNFPPRFSGRQFPNYSSELNVNALELEDSALYLCASSLGVGTQYFGPGTRLTVL.

The chain is built from TRBV11-2 and TRBJ1-1, with TRBD1 matching 7 bases. The trim removed 1 base at V and 0 bases at J, leaving 5 bases unmatched. CDR3 size: 16 residues. Germline V gives CDR1 SGHAT, CDR2 FQNNGV. The CDR3 bases are TGTGCCAGCAGCTTAGTACAGGGGAGGGTGAACACTGAAGCTTTCTTT. Amino acid sequence: CASSLVQGRVNTEAFF.

The gene calls are TRBV29-1 and TRBJ2-5, with D maybe TRBD2 (7 bases). The better agreement between TRBJ2-7 and the DNA end casts doubt on the J call. CDR1 and CDR2 (germline): SQVTM, ANQGSEA. The CDR3 is 14 residues long. DNA for the CDR3: TGCAGCGTTGGGAGGGGGGGTAGCTCCTACGAGCAGTACTTC. Its protein product is CSVGRGGSSYEQYF.

The CDR3 coding sequence is TGTGCCACCAGTGACCCTAGCCTCGAGACCCAGTACTTC. Translated: CATSDPSLETQYF. The V and J genes are TRBV24-1 and TRBJ2-5; possible D gene TRBD2, 5 bases. V lost 4 bases and J 5 bases, leaving 10 bases between the germline ends. This CDR3 has 13 residues. Germline CDR1 and CDR2: KGHDR and SFDVKD.

This chain joins TRBV27 and TRBJ1-6; 7 bases agree with TRBD1. The J segment lost 9 bases and the V segment lost 6 bases, leaving 8 bases of the junction unmatched. The CDR3 has 14 amino acids. The V gene's germline CDR1 is MNHEY and CDR2 SMNVEV (reference sequence). CDR3 coding DNA: TGTGCCAGCAGGAATACAGGGGTGGGTTCACCCCTCCACTTT. It yields the protein CASRNTGVGSPLHF.

V gene TRBV10-3 combines with J gene TRBJ1-1; 7 positions match TRBD1. There are 14 residues in the CDR3. Trimming removed 0 bases from V and 4 bases from J; junction bases left unmatched: 2. CDR1 is ENHRY and CDR2 is SYGVKD in the germline V gene. The CDR3 region is CAISESGGSTEAFF. The CDR3 DNA sequence: TGTGCCATCAGTGAGTCAGGGGGCTCCACTGAAGCTTTCTTT.

The chain uses TRBV10-3 and TRBJ1-4; 7 nucleotides match TRBD1. Germline V lookup: CDR1 ENHRY, CDR2 SYGVKD. V lost 4 bases to trimming and J lost 0 bases; unmatched junction nucleotides: 2. The CDR3 contains 15 residues. CDR3 residues: CAISAGTATNEKLFF. CDR3 in DNA: TGTGCCATCAGTGCAGGGACAGCAACTAATGAAAAACTGTTTTTT.

The chain has TRBV3-1 (or the pseudogene TRBV3-2) and TRBJ2-1, with D perhaps given as TRBD1 or TRBD2 (5 bases each). The CDR3 has 12 amino acids. Looked up from germline, CDR1 is LGHDT and CDR2 is YNNKEL (reference sequence). The ends were cut back, 3 bases at V and 14 bases at J, with 14 bases in the middle. CDR3 nucleotides: TGTGCCAGCAGCCATTTGGGGACCCAGGAGTTCTTC. Its protein is CASSHLGTQEFF.

This clone was observed once. The chain joins TRBV30 to TRBJ1-1; D is unresolved. Trimming pared 0 bases from V and 7 bases from J, leaving 12 bases between. Germline V gives CDR1 GTSNPN, CDR2 SVGIG (reference sequence). The length of the CDR3 is 13 residues. CDR3 bases: TGTGCCTGGAGTGTCCTGGGAGACGGTGAAGCTTTCTTT. Residues: CAWSVLGDGEAFF.

The J gene is TRBJ1-1, the V gene TRBV4-1; D might be TRBD1 (5 bases). Trimming took off 3 bases at V and 0 bases at J, with 14 bases between the two ends. This CDR3 spans 16 amino acids. Germline CDR1 MGHRA, CDR2 YSYEKL. The CDR3, as DNA: TGCGCCAGCAGCCATCCCCCTGGGGGTCTGAACACTGAAGCTTTCTTT. Its translation: CASSHPPGGLNTEAFF.

The chain links TRBV7-2 to TRBJ2-7; no clear D. V lost 1 base and J 1 base, leaving 8 bases between the germline ends. The germline V gene encodes CDR1 SGHTA and CDR2 FQGNSA. The CDR3 is 14 residues long. CDR3 protein: CASSLDGRSYEQYF. Here the CDR3 DNA reads TGTGCCAGCAGCTTAGACGGCCGATCCTACGAGCAGTACTTC.

The J gene is TRBJ2-5, the V gene TRBV5-1; D perhaps matches TRBD1 (6 bases). The germline V and J ends were trimmed by 3 bases and 1 base, with 10 bases remaining between them. Germline CDR1 and CDR2: SGHRS and YFSETQ. This CDR3 is built from 14 residues. The CDR3, as DNA: TGCGCCAGCAGCTCCGGACAGACCCAAGAGACCCAGTACTTC. Translation gives CASSSGQTQETQYF. Full variable domain (missing parts from reference TRBV5-1 and TRBJ2-5): KAGVTQTPRYLIKTRGQQVTLSCSPISGHRSVSWYQQTPGQGLQFLFEYFSETQRNKGNFPGRFSGRQFSNSRSEMNVSTLELGDSALYLCASSSGQTQETQYFGPGTRLLVL.

The V call is TRBV19, the J call TRBJ2-7; TRBD2 is a possible D gene (5 bases). Trimming shortened V by 5 bases and J by 7 bases, and 24 bases separated the two germline ends. The CDR3 is made up of 16 amino acids. The germline V gene encodes CDR1 LNHDA and CDR2 SQIVND (reference sequence). The CDR3 DNA sequence: TGTGCCAGTAGTCCTCTGAGGCTAGGATTAACGGGGGAGCAGTACTTC. The encoded protein is CASSPLRLGLTGEQYF.

This chain connects TRBV18 to TRBJ1-2; D call uncertain. Trimming cost V 3 bases and J 2 bases, with 16 bases left between them. This CDR3 region has 16 residues. Germline V CDR1 and CDR2: KGHSH, LQKENI. The CDR3 here is CASSPPGYLENYGYTF. The DNA for the CDR3 is TGTGCCAGCTCACCCCCGGGGTATCTTGAGAACTATGGCTACACCTTC.

V is TRBV9 and J is TRBJ2-3; 7 bases agree with TRBD1. The junction had 3 bases not matched to a gene; V was cut back by 4 bases and J by 1 base. CDR1 SGDLS and CDR2 YYNGEE come from the germline V gene. The CDR3 runs 14 residues. Written as DNA, the CDR3 is TGTGCCAGCAGCCTAGACAGGGGCACAGATACGCAGTATTTT. The encoded protein is CASSLDRGTDTQYF.

J is TRBJ2-5 and V is TRBV19, with D uncertain. V was pared by 3 bases and J by 5 bases, with 10 bases between. CDR1 LNHDA and CDR2 SQIVND come from the germline V gene (reference sequence). The CDR3 is 13 residues long. The CDR3 spells CASSMVDRETQYF. In DNA, the CDR3 is TGTGCCAGTAGTATGGTGGATCGGGAGACCCAGTACTTC.